This TCR beta chain was sequenced for a study of T cells in Graves' hyperthyroidism and ophthalmopathy. Amplification targeted TCR beta CDR3 regions from RNA transcripts. The HTBI primer set drove a first-round RT-PCR of the TCR CDR3. TCRdb independently ran MiXCR on the multiplex PCR reads; one entry per CDR3 protein. The data show approximately 400,000 distinct CDR3 sequences, approximately 14% seen once. Ten or more counts support this clonotype. The CDR3 runs to 15 residues. Looked up from germline, CDR1 is SEHNR and CDR2 is FQNEAQ (reference sequence). With 4 bases clipped from V and 7 bases from J, the junction kept 9 bases outside the gene matches.

The chain links TRBV7-9 to TRBJ2-1, with 8 bases aligning to TRBD2. The TCR originated in a woman between 18 and 29 years old with Graves' hyperthyroidism. The sample taken for sequencing was blood. The CDR3 spells CASSSRAGGFNEQFF. DNA for the CDR3: TGTGCCAGCAGCTCCAGGGCGGGAGGCTTTAATGAGCAGTTCTTC.